This record looks at one T cell receptor beta chain sequence and its context. Study processing details: Amplification from reference gene primers served as the basis for estimated nucleated cell counts. Assay: immunoSEQ multiplex PCR; the TCRdb copy retains only in-frame clones and omits some. Clone size and V and J calls were adopted from that table, with D and trimming inferred from the DNA. The data contain about 380,000 clones, more than 70% of them seen just once; the ten biggest clones take up 1.2%. V shed 5 bases and J 4 bases; nucleotides not matched to a gene: 11. Germline CDR1 reads MNHEY; CDR2 reads SMNVEV (reference sequence). This CDR3 has 16 amino acids. The data were taken from a study of blood T cell repertoires in COVID-19. Cohorts were assigned according to the clinical history that participants reported.

The chain employs TRBV27 and TRBJ2-1; TRBD2 agrees at 7 bases. This TCR was recovered from a woman aged 18-29 years who had recovered from COVID-19. Sequenced input: PBMCs or T cells enriched from blood (not recorded which). The CDR3 nucleotides are TGTGCCAGCAGTACGTCCGGGACTATATCTTACAATGAGCAGTTCTTC. It yields the protein CASSTSGTISYNEQFF.